This entry features one TCR beta chain sequence. The antigen is not known. Clones were sequenced by immunoSEQ multiplex PCR, and TCRdb holds only the in-frame ones, with some missing. Of 350,000 to 400,000 clones listed, 80% to 90% are singletons. The sample comes from a study of Ad26.COV2.S vaccination and SARS-CoV-2 variants. Regarding treatment: 15 to 20 received Ad26.COV2.S at low or high dose, single or two shots; five or six received placebo; per-sample allocation not given. Sampling occurred on day 63 after the first vaccine or placebo injection. An Ad26 vector expressing Wuhan-strain SARS-CoV-2 spike served as the vaccine. Looked up from germline, CDR1 is LGHDT and CDR2 is YNNKEL (reference sequence). The V gene lost 3 bases and the J gene lost 7 bases, with 9 bases spanning the gap. The CDR3 totals 12 residues. The study's findings and limits: Comparable non-spike TCR breadth was observed in vaccine and placebo recipients. Greater spike-specific TCR breadth was seen in vaccine recipients than in placebo recipients.

The clonotype originates from a person aged 18-60 years who received the Ad26.COV2.S COVID-19 vaccine or a placebo. The material was peripheral blood, obtained in a trial of Ad26.COV2.S vaccine versus placebo. The V gene is TRBV3-1 (or the pseudogene TRBV3-2), the J gene TRBJ1-2, with D unclear. The CDR3: CASSQGFGGYTF. The CDR3 DNA sequence: TGTGCCAGCAGCCAGGGGTTCGGTGGCTACACCTTC.